These 16 T cell receptor beta chains share one sample of origin, sequenced in a study of identifying expanded T cells in peripheral blood. TCRdb keeps only in-frame clones here, not all; method: immunoSEQ multiplex PCR. The table records approximately 130,000 clones, 70% to 90% of them present only once. Sequencing was done on a sample of blood. These receptor sequences come from a person aged 18-70 years in good health.

This chain connects TRBV10-3 to TRBJ2-7, with 8 bases identical to TRBD1. Germline CDR1 and CDR2: ENHRY and SYGVKD. With V trimmed by 7 bases and J by 5 bases, 10 bases remained unmatched. The CDR3 spans 14 residues. CDR3 sequence (DNA): TGTGCCATCACCGAGGCCGGGACAGGTAACGAGCAGTACTTC. This translates into CAITEAGTGNEQYF.

This clone was recorded at least ten times. The chain joins TRBV19 to TRBJ2-3; no clear D. Per the germline V gene, CDR1 is LNHDA and CDR2 is SQIVND (reference sequence). V lost 2 bases and J lost 5, with 14 bases in between. CDR3 length: 15 amino acids. CDR3 coding DNA: TGTGCCAGTAGTATAAGGGCCGGGTCGAAAGATACGCAGTATTTT. Translated, it gives CASSIRAGSKDTQYF.

The V and J genes are TRBV7-8 and TRBJ1-5, with D possibly being TRBD1 (6 bases). V was clipped by 1 base and J by 6 bases, with 16 bases between them. This CDR3 spans 16 amino acids. Germline values: CDR1 SGHVS, CDR2 FQNEAQ. DNA of the CDR3: TGTGCCAGCAGCTTAGGCCCCACAGGGAGGGGTCAGCCCCAGCATTTT. Protein: CASSLGPTGRGQPQHF. The full variable domain, in which reference TRBV7-8 and TRBJ1-5 provide the parts outside the CDR3, is GAGVSQSPRYKVAKRGQDVALRCDPISGHVSLFWYQQALGQGPEFLTYFQNEAQLDKSGLPSDRFFAERPEGSVSTLKIQRTQQEDSAVYLCASSLGPTGRGQPQHFGDGTRLSIL.

The chain is built from TRBV5-4 and TRBJ1-2; 9 bases line up with TRBD1. CDR1 and CDR2 (germline): SGHNT, YYREEE (reference sequence). The ends lost 5 bases at V and 7 bases at J; junction bases unmatched: 9. This CDR3 contains 14 residues. The CDR3 DNA reads as TGTGCCAGCAGTCGACCGGGACAGGGAGTTGGCTACACCTTC. Amino acids: CASSRPGQGVGYTF.

This chain uses TRBV11-1 with TRBJ2-1; D is unresolved. The CDR3 covers 15 residues. The germline V and J ends were trimmed by 3 bases and 9 bases, with 18 bases remaining between them. Looked up from germline, CDR1 is SGHAT and CDR2 is FQDESV (reference sequence). CDR3 protein: CASSLVSDPFREQFF. The CDR3 nucleotides are TGTGCCAGCAGCTTGGTCAGCGACCCTTTTCGTGAGCAGTTCTTC.

The gene calls are TRBV7-3 and TRBJ1-1; D gene unclear. V was shortened by 5 bases and J by 4 bases, with 14 bases between the two germline ends. CDR3 size: 14 residues. CDR1 is SGHTA, CDR2 FQGTGA, per germline. CDR3 residues: CASSPGVVVTEAFF. In nucleotides, the CDR3 is TGTGCCAGCAGCCCCGGCGTCGTAGTCACTGAAGCTTTCTTT.

The chain employs TRBV7-8 and TRBJ1-3, with D uncertain. CDR1 is SGHVS, CDR2 FQNEAQ, per germline. Trimming took 5 bases from V and 0 from J, leaving 17 bases between them. The CDR3 extends over 17 amino acids. The CDR3 reads CASSPMKGLSSGNTIYF. The DNA of the CDR3 is TGTGCCAGCAGCCCCATGAAGGGCTTAAGCTCTGGAAACACCATATATTTT.

J is TRBJ2-5 and V is TRBV6-1; 7 positions agree with TRBD1. The CDR3 runs 13 residues. J lost 7 bases, V lost 4 bases, and 6 bases had no gene match. Germline CDR1 MNHNS, CDR2 SASEGT. CDR3 protein: CASSATGVRTQYF. In nucleotides, the CDR3 is TGTGCCAGCAGTGCCACAGGGGTTAGGACCCAGTACTTC.

The CDR3 coding sequence is TGTGCCAGCAGCGCACAGGGATTGGGGACTGAAGCTTTCTTT. Amino acids: CASSAQGLGTEAFF. The chain joins TRBV7-3 to TRBJ1-1; TRBD1 might be the D (6 bases). The germline V gene has CDR1 SGHTA and CDR2 FQGTGA. Trimming left V 5 bases short and J 5 bases short, with 15 bases between. The CDR3 runs 14 residues.

This chain links TRBV29-1 with TRBJ2-7; no definite D call. This CDR3 comprises 11 residues. Germline V gives CDR1 SQVTM, CDR2 ANQGSEA. Trimming took 4 bases from V and 5 from J, leaving 9 bases between them. As DNA, the CDR3 is TGCAGCGTTGGTGAGAGCCACGAGCAGTACTTC. Its translation is CSVGESHEQYF.

This clone has a handful of counts. This chain uses TRBV18 with TRBJ2-2; D remains ambiguous. Trimming cost V 3 bases and J 4 bases, with 6 bases left between them. The CDR3 has 13 amino acids. In germline, CDR1 is KGHSH, CDR2 LQKENI. The CDR3 region has the DNA TGTGCCAGCTCACCTGGTGGCACCGGGGAGCTGTTTTTT. Translated: CASSPGGTGELFF.

V usage is TRBV2 and J usage is TRBJ1-4, with D maybe TRBD1 (5 bases). In germline, CDR1 is SNHLY, CDR2 FYNNEI. There are 15 residues in the CDR3. The germline V and J ends were trimmed by 3 bases and 7 bases, with 15 bases remaining between them. CDR3 sequence (DNA): TGTGCCAGCAGTGAGGGGCCTGGAGGTAGTGAAAAACTGTTTTTT. Protein product: CASSEGPGGSEKLFF.

The rearrangement joins TRBV27 to TRBJ1-3, with D possibly TRBD1 on 6 matching bases. This CDR3 spans 13 amino acids. The germline V gene encodes CDR1 MNHEY and CDR2 SMNVEV (reference sequence). Trimming stripped 5 bases from V and 4 bases from J, with 9 bases between. The CDR3 here is CASSLDRGNTIYF. CDR3 in DNA: TGTGCCAGCAGTCTCGACAGGGGAAACACCATATATTTT.

V gene TRBV28 combines with J gene TRBJ2-7, with 7 bases identical to TRBD1. CDR1 MDHEN and CDR2 SYDVKM come from the germline V gene. The ends lost 4 bases at V and 5 bases at J; junction bases unmatched: 2. The CDR3 contains 12 residues. The chain's CDR3 is CASSSTGDEQYF. CDR3 coding DNA: TGTGCCAGCAGTTCCACAGGGGACGAGCAGTACTTC.

This clone was observed a single time. The chain employs TRBV2 and TRBJ2-7, with 9 bases aligning to TRBD1. The CDR3 runs to 15 residues. Germline CDR1 is SNHLY and CDR2 is FYNNEI. The V and J ends lost 1 base and 3 bases, in that order; junction bases with no gene match: 4. The CDR3 sequence: CASSEGGQGDYEQYF. In DNA, the CDR3 is TGTGCCAGCAGTGAAGGGGGACAGGGAGACTACGAGCAGTACTTC.

This clone was observed once. The chain couples TRBV2 to TRBJ2-7; 9 nucleotides line up with TRBD1. The CDR3 has 14 residues. With 3 bases clipped from V and 5 bases from J, the junction kept 5 bases outside the gene matches. Germline CDR1 reads SNHLY; CDR2 reads FYNNEI. CDR3 DNA sequence: TGTGCCAGCAGTGATAGACAGGGGGACCACGAGCAGTACTTC. It yields the protein CASSDRQGDHEQYF.